The 10 T cell receptor beta chains presented below share a single source sample, sequenced in a study of Ad26.COV2.S vaccination and SARS-CoV-2 variants. The treatment denotes: some 20 received Ad26.COV2.S at low or high dose, single or two shots; 5 received placebo; per-sample allocation not given. At day 63 after the first vaccine or placebo injection, samples were drawn. Assay used: immunoSEQ multiplex PCR; TCRdb lists only in-frame clones, some missing. The table shows under 250,000 clones, with around nine tenths occurring only once. The input for sequencing was peripheral blood, taken in a trial of Ad26.COV2.S vaccine versus placebo. Receptor source: a person aged 18-65 years who received the Ad26.COV2.S COVID-19 vaccine or a placebo.

This clone appeared once. The chain has TRBV21-1 and TRBJ1-3. TRBV21-1 is termed a pseudogene. There are 15 residues in the CDR3. The CDR3 DNA reads TGTGCTAGCGGGGGTGATCGCCAATCTGGAAACACCATATATTTT. This encodes CASGGDRQSGNTIYF.

This chain connects TRBV12-3 or TRBV12-4 to TRBJ2-7; D is undetermined. Trimming took off 5 bases at V and 2 bases at J, with 7 bases between the two ends. The CDR3 covers 12 residues. CDR3 residues: CASSLHTYEQYF. CDR3 coding DNA: TGTGCCAGCAGTCTCCATACCTACGAGCAGTACTTC.

On this clone itself: One end of the junction varies from germline; a read error may be responsible. The identical CDR3 is also encoded by other nucleotide sequences in the sample. The V gene is TRBV25-1, the J gene TRBJ1-4, with 7 nucleotides matching TRBD1. There are 13 residues in the CDR3. CDR1 and CDR2 (germline): MGHDK, SYGVNS. The CDR3 DNA sequence: TGTGCCAGTAGTGGGACAGACGGCGGAAAACTGTTTTTT. This encodes CASSGTDGGKLFF. The full variable domain, rest sourced from reference TRBV25-1 and TRBJ1-4, is EADIYQTPRYLVIGTGKKITLECSQTMGHDKMYWYQQDPGMELHLIHYSYGVNSTEKGDLSSESTVSRIRTEHFPLTLESARPSHTSQYLCASSGTDGGKLFFGSGTQLSVL.

The V gene is TRBV7-9, the J gene TRBJ2-3; a possible D gene is TRBD1 (6 bases). The germline CDR1 and CDR2 sequences are SEHNR and FQNEAQ (reference sequence). V was clipped by 6 bases and J by 4 bases, with 14 bases between them. CDR3 length: 14 amino acids. CDR3 in amino acids: CASSSTPGADTQYF. The CDR3 DNA is TGTGCCAGCAGTTCGACCCCAGGGGCAGATACGCAGTATTTT.

With respect to this clone: Other DNA variants within this sample encode the same CDR3. The V and J genes are TRBV7-9 and TRBJ2-1; 8 positions match TRBD2. CDR1 is SEHNR and CDR2 is FQNEAQ in the germline V gene (reference sequence). The CDR3 totals 15 residues. The junction had 2 bases not matched to a gene; V was cut back by 0 bases and J by 4 bases. CDR3 bases: TGTGCCAGCAGCTTAGCTGCGGGGGGTTACAATGAGCAGTTCTTC. This encodes CASSLAAGGYNEQFF.

V and J are TRBV10-3 and TRBJ1-5; maybe TRBD1 (5 bases). V lost 4 bases, J lost 0 bases, and 13 bases lay in between. This CDR3 comprises 16 residues. Germline assignment: CDR1 ENHRY and CDR2 SYGVKD. CDR3 sequence (DNA): TGTGCCATCAGTGCATCCGACAGTCTTAGCAATCAGCCCCAGCATTTT. As protein: CAISASDSLSNQPQHF.

The genes are TRBV3-1 (or the pseudogene TRBV3-2) and TRBJ1-1, with TRBD1 as a possible D gene (5 bases). The germline gives CDR1 LGHDT, CDR2 YNNKEL (reference sequence). Trimming removed 1 base from V and 3 bases from J, with 9 bases in between. The CDR3 runs to 14 residues. The CDR3 DNA reads as TGTGCCAGCAGCCAAGGGGGCAGGGACACTGAAGCTTTCTTT. Translating gives CASSQGGRDTEAFF.

This clone has only one observation. The genes are TRBV6-5 and TRBJ1-1; a weak D match, TRBD1 (5 bases). The CDR3 length is 14 residues. Trimming pared 0 bases from V and 4 bases from J, leaving 9 bases between. Germline V lookup: CDR1 MNHEY, CDR2 SVGAGI. The CDR3 coding sequence is TGTGCCAGCAGTTACTCGAGTAGGGGCACTGAAGCTTTCTTT. This translates into CASSYSSRGTEAFF.

V is TRBV5-1 and J is TRBJ2-1; 8 nucleotides align to TRBD2. Germline values: CDR1 SGHRS, CDR2 YFSETQ. The CDR3 has 15 amino acids. The V segment lost 2 bases and the J segment 5 bases; nucleotides outside the gene matches: 6. The DNA of the CDR3 is TGCGCCAGCAGCTTCTTGGCGGGGGGCCACAATGAGCAGTTCTTC. Translation gives CASSFLAGGHNEQFF.

The V gene is TRBV30, the J gene TRBJ2-5; 7 bases fit TRBD1. This CDR3 has 15 amino acids. V lost 1 base, J lost 4 bases, and 9 bases stayed unmatched. Germline V CDR1 and CDR2: GTSNPN, SVGIG (reference sequence). CDR3 loop: CAWSAGQAAGETQYF. The CDR3 DNA follows: TGTGCCTGGAGTGCCGGACAGGCGGCAGGAGAGACCCAGTACTTC.